These 19 T cell receptor beta chains originate from one sample sequenced in a study of cytomegalovirus exposure and HLA in healthy donors. Assay: immunoSEQ multiplex PCR; the TCRdb copy retains only in-frame clones and omits some. The sample lists over 150,000 clones, 65% to 90% occurring once. The specimen was PBMCs. Source of these receptors: a young man in good health and CMV-seropositive.

The chain has TRBV5-4 and TRBJ1-2, with D hard to call. The CDR3 covers 15 residues. Germline V gene lookup returns CDR1 SGHNT and CDR2 YYREEE (reference sequence). V was shortened by 0 bases and J by 4 bases, with 13 bases between the two germline ends. Here the CDR3 reads CASSLGAGTSYGYTF. The CDR3 DNA follows: TGTGCCAGCAGCTTGGGGGCAGGAACATCCTATGGCTACACCTTC. The full variable domain, its missing parts supplied by reference TRBV5-4 and TRBJ1-2, is ETGVTQSPTHLIKTRGQQVTLRCSSQSGHNTVSWYQQALGQGPQFIFQYYREEENGRGNFPPRFSGLQFPNYSSELNVNALELDDSALYLCASSLGAGTSYGYTFGSGTRLTVV.

J is TRBJ2-7 and V is TRBV11-2; maybe TRBD2 (6 bases). Germline CDR1 SGHAT, CDR2 FQNNGV. V was pared by 5 bases and J by 2 bases, with 19 bases between. This CDR3 has 16 residues. CDR3 bases: TGTGCCAGCAGCCCCCGAGTAGGGCGGAGGGCCTACGAGCAGTACTTC. This encodes CASSPRVGRRAYEQYF. Complete variable domain (other parts from reference TRBV11-2 and TRBJ2-7): EAGVAQSPRYKIIEKRQSVAFWCNPISGHATLYWYQQILGQGPKLLIQFQNNGVVDDSQLPKDRFSAERLKGVDSTLKIQPAKLEDSAVYLCASSPRVGRRAYEQYFGPGTRLTVT.

The rearrangement links TRBV27 to TRBJ2-3, with TRBD1 matching over 10 bases. This CDR3 comprises 14 residues. Germline V lookup: CDR1 MNHEY, CDR2 SMNVEV (reference sequence). V lost 10 bases to trimming and J lost 3 bases; unmatched junction nucleotides: 7. The CDR3 DNA follows: TGTGCCATCGCCCCGGGACAGGGGACAGATACGCAGTATTTT. This encodes CAIAPGQGTDTQYF.

The chain is built from TRBV25-1 and TRBJ2-7, with TRBD1 identical over 10 bases. Per the germline V gene, CDR1 is MGHDK and CDR2 is SYGVNS. The V segment lost 2 bases and the J segment 3 bases; nucleotides outside the gene matches: 4. This CDR3 comprises 15 residues. The DNA of the CDR3 is TGTGCCAGCAGTGAAACCGGGACAGGGGTCTACGAGCAGTACTTC. This codes for CASSETGTGVYEQYF.

This chain connects TRBV11-2 to TRBJ1-4, with unresolved D. The CDR3 is made up of 17 amino acids. The germline V gene has CDR1 SGHAT and CDR2 FQNNGV. V was shortened by 1 base and J by 5 bases, with 17 bases between the two germline ends. CDR3 in amino acids: CASSLGVRAVQNEKLFF. The CDR3 bases are TGTGCCAGCAGCTTAGGTGTGAGGGCTGTCCAGAATGAAAAACTGTTTTTT.

The V and J genes are TRBV7-3 and TRBJ2-7; 7 bases agree with TRBD1. The V segment lost 5 bases and the J segment 5 bases; nucleotides outside the gene matches: 6. CDR3 length: 13 amino acids. Germline V gives CDR1 SGHTA, CDR2 FQGTGA. CDR3 region: CASSPTGSHEQYF. The CDR3 DNA reads as TGTGCCAGCAGCCCGACAGGGTCCCACGAGCAGTACTTC.

This rearrangement joins TRBV4-1 to TRBJ1-3, with D unclear. The CDR3 contains 13 residues. V lost 4 bases, J lost 2 bases, and 6 bases lay in between. CDR1 and CDR2 from the germline V gene are MGHRA and YSYEKL. CDR3 amino acids: CASSLGTGNTIYF. The CDR3, as DNA: TGCGCCAGCAGCCTGGGCACTGGAAACACCATATATTTT.

The sample holds many counts of this clone. The chain is built from TRBV9 and TRBJ2-6; a weak D match, TRBD2 (6 bases). Looked up from germline, CDR1 is SGDLS and CDR2 is YYNGEE. This CDR3 is 17 amino acids long. The V and J ends lost 0 bases and 0 bases respectively, with 10 bases between them. The CDR3: CASSVGRASSGANVLTF. DNA of the CDR3: TGTGCCAGCAGCGTAGGGAGGGCCAGCTCTGGGGCCAACGTCCTGACTTTC.

The rearrangement links TRBV2 to TRBJ2-7; TRBD2 matches 8 bases. Germline V CDR1 and CDR2: SNHLY, FYNNEI. J was trimmed by 0 bases and V by 6 bases; bases with no gene match: 10. CDR3 length: 16 amino acids. The CDR3 coding sequence is TGTGCCAGCAGAGAAAGCGGGGGCATAACCTCCTACGAGCAGTACTTC. Its translation is CASRESGGITSYEQYF.

The chain has TRBV6-5 and TRBJ2-7; no reliable D call. The CDR3 covers 12 residues. Trimming removed 2 bases at V and 5 bases at J, with 7 bases between. Germline V gene sequence: CDR1 MNHEY, CDR2 SVGAGI. CDR3 loop: CASSYMGNEQYF. The CDR3 nucleotides are TGTGCCAGCAGTTACATGGGCAACGAGCAGTACTTC.

The chain uses TRBV2 and TRBJ2-1, with D perhaps TRBD2 (5 bases). Germline V gene data show CDR1 as SNHLY and CDR2 as FYNNEI. This CDR3 is built from 17 residues. V was shortened by 4 bases and J by 0 bases, with 16 bases between the two germline ends. The CDR3, as DNA: TGTGCCAGCAGTGCGAGGAGTGGACTGAGCTCCTACAATGAGCAGTTCTTC. Protein: CASSARSGLSSYNEQFF.

This sequence joins TRBV5-6 and TRBJ2-1; D uncertain. V lost 4 bases to trimming and J lost 3 bases, with 5 bases between them. The CDR3 totals 12 residues. Germline CDR1 is SGHDT and CDR2 is YYEEEE. CDR3: CASSPYYNEQFF. The CDR3, as DNA: TGTGCCAGCAGCCCGTACTACAATGAGCAGTTCTTC.

The rearrangement uses TRBV5-1 and TRBJ2-3; no reliable D call. This CDR3 region has 14 residues. The V and J ends lost 0 bases and 6 bases respectively, with 11 bases between them. The germline V gene has CDR1 SGHRS and CDR2 YFSETQ. CDR3 loop: CASSLVDPRDTQYF. CDR3 nucleotides: TGCGCCAGCAGCTTGGTCGACCCGAGGGATACGCAGTATTTT.

The CDR3 nucleotides read TGCAGCATTCTCACAGGGGCTTCGACAGATACGCAGTATTTT. Protein sequence: CSILTGASTDTQYF. J is TRBJ2-3 and V is TRBV29-1; 7 bases map to TRBD1. The CDR3 is 14 amino acids. With 8 bases clipped from V and 3 bases from J, the junction kept 11 bases outside the gene matches. CDR1 SQVTM and CDR2 ANQGSEA come from the germline V gene.

A few counts support this clone. The rearrangement uses TRBV18 and TRBJ2-7, with 11 bases aligning to TRBD2. The CDR3 is 15 amino acids. Germline CDR1 and CDR2: KGHSH and LQKENI. V gave up 2 bases and J gave up 2 bases; unmatched junction bases: 2. For the CDR3, the DNA is TGTGCCAGCTCACCAGGGACTAGCGGAGCCTACGAGCAGTACTTC. Translated, it gives CASSPGTSGAYEQYF.

The chain links TRBV7-2 to TRBJ1-1; a weak D match, TRBD1 (6 bases). Germline loops: CDR1 SGHTA, CDR2 FQGNSA. Trimming stripped 5 bases from V and 1 base from J, with 11 bases between. The CDR3 totals 14 residues. Here the CDR3 reads CASSRGGANTEAFF. DNA for the CDR3: TGTGCCAGCAGCCGGGGGGGCGCGAACACTGAAGCTTTCTTT.

The V and J genes are TRBV5-1 and TRBJ2-7, with 9 nucleotides matching TRBD1. This CDR3 has 15 amino acids. Germline V lookup: CDR1 SGHRS, CDR2 YFSETQ. Unmatched junction bases numbered 11, after V lost 4 bases and J lost 6 bases. The CDR3 region is CASSTGTGSGREQYF. CDR3 coding DNA: TGCGCCAGCAGCACCGGGACAGGGAGCGGACGCGAGCAGTACTTC.

The J gene is TRBJ2-7, the V gene TRBV4-1; 7 positions agree with TRBD2. Germline trimming cut 2 bases from V and 4 bases from J; bases unmatched to any gene: 2. This CDR3 has 13 amino acids. CDR1 is MGHRA, CDR2 YSYEKL, per germline. Here the CDR3 DNA reads TGCGCCAGCAGCCAACAGGGAGGGTACGAGCAGTACTTC. Its translation is CASSQQGGYEQYF.

In its sample, this clone was seen once. CDR3 loop: CASSEYPSGGLGELFF. The CDR3 DNA sequence: TGTGCCAGCAGTGAATATCCCAGCGGGGGCCTGGGGGAGCTGTTTTTT. V is TRBV25-1 and J is TRBJ2-2; 8 bases map to TRBD2. Per germline, CDR1 MGHDK and CDR2 SYGVNS. There are 16 residues in the CDR3. Germline trimming cut 0 bases from V and 8 bases from J; bases unmatched to any gene: 8.